The 19 T cell receptor beta chains listed next were all sequenced from one sample in a study of radiotherapy plus CTLA-4 blockade in lung cancer. Generated by immunoSEQ multiplex PCR, the TCRdb table keeps only in-frame clones and is missing some. This table holds about 97,000 clones, 65% to 85% found once. The sequencing here drew on peripheral blood, taken from a patient treated with radiotherapy plus ipilimumab. Receptor source: a human donor with non-small cell lung cancer who had a partial response to radiotherapy plus ipilimumab. Some clones in this sample may be carry-over from other donors' samples.

V and J are TRBV25-1 and TRBJ1-1, with D perhaps matching TRBD1 (5 bases). The CDR3 is 11 amino acids. CDR1 is MGHDK, CDR2 SYGVNS, per germline. V lost 6 bases to trimming and J lost 8 bases, with 10 bases between them. CDR3 residues: CASRGPSEAFF. The CDR3 region has the DNA TGTGCCAGCAGGGGGCCATCGGAAGCTTTCTTT.

V gene TRBV18 combines with J gene TRBJ1-3, with 8 bases identical to TRBD1. The CDR3 extends over 16 amino acids. V was pared by 3 bases and J by 6 bases, with 10 bases of the junction left unmatched. Germline V gene data show CDR1 as KGHSH and CDR2 as LQKENI. CDR3 coding DNA: TGTGCCAGCTCACCGATACAGGGGGGTATTGAAAACACCATATATTTT. This encodes CASSPIQGGIENTIYF.

This clone was seen a single time. The chain has TRBV6-5 and TRBJ1-1; D unclear. Looked up from germline, CDR1 is MNHEY and CDR2 is SVGAGI. Trimming took 2 bases from V and 4 from J, leaving 8 bases between them. The CDR3 runs 13 residues. CDR3: CASSYARGTEAFF. The CDR3 nucleotides read TGTGCCAGCAGTTACGCGCGAGGCACTGAAGCTTTCTTT.

The V gene is TRBV28, the J gene TRBJ2-5; TRBD1 might be the D (6 bases). TRBJ2-7 explains the end of the DNA better; the J call may be wrong. CDR1 is MDHEN, CDR2 SYDVKM, per germline. The CDR3 has 12 residues. This CDR3 reads CASSTQGYEQYF. The DNA of the CDR3 is TGTGCCAGCAGTACACAGGGTTACGAGCAGTACTTC.

The chain combines TRBV5-1 with TRBJ2-4; tentative D call: TRBD1 (6 bases). Per germline, CDR1 SGHRS and CDR2 YFSETQ. The V end lost 0 bases, the J end lost 5 bases, and 6 bases lay between the germline ends. This CDR3 has 13 residues. The CDR3 is CASSLDRENIQYF. CDR3 in DNA: TGCGCCAGCAGCTTGGACAGGGAAAACATTCAGTACTTC.

The rearrangement links TRBV30 to TRBJ2-4; D gene ambiguous. The CDR3 runs to 17 residues. Per the germline V gene, CDR1 is GTSNPN and CDR2 is SVGIG (reference sequence). The V end lost 0 bases, the J end lost 0 bases, and 15 bases lay between the germline ends. In nucleotides, the CDR3 is TGTGCCTGGAGTGTGGATAGAGGAAACCTAGCCAAAAACATTCAGTACTTC. This sequence encodes CAWSVDRGNLAKNIQYF.

This clone was recorded once. This chain connects TRBV2 to TRBJ1-2, with D perhaps matching TRBD1 (5 bases). The CDR3 has 14 amino acids. The V gene lost 4 bases and the J gene lost 3 bases, with 12 bases spanning the gap. Germline V gene lookup returns CDR1 SNHLY and CDR2 FYNNEI. CDR3 region: CASSARDGDYGYTF. The CDR3 nucleotides are TGTGCCAGCAGTGCGCGGGACGGTGACTATGGCTACACCTTC. Drawing the rest from reference TRBV2 and TRBJ1-2, the complete variable domain is EPEVTQTPSHQVTQMGQEVILRCVPISNHLYFYWYRQILGQKVEFLVSFYNNEISEKSEIFDDQFSVERPDGSNFTLKIRSTKLEDSAMYFCASSARDGDYGYTFGSGTRLTVV.

The chain joins TRBV5-5 to TRBJ2-7; the D gene is possibly TRBD1 (6 bases). V gave up 4 bases and J gave up 2 bases, with 13 bases separating them. The CDR3 sequence is 14 residues long. Germline lookup yields CDR1 SGHKS and CDR2 YYEKEE (reference sequence). This CDR3 is CASSLGGPTYEQYF. CDR3 in DNA: TGTGCCAGCAGCCTAGGGGGACCTACCTACGAGCAGTACTTC.

This rearrangement joins TRBV11-2 to TRBJ2-7; 9 bases line up with TRBD2. Looked up from germline, CDR1 is SGHAT and CDR2 is FQNNGV. V lost 7 bases, J lost 3 bases, and 10 bases stayed unmatched. The length of the CDR3 is 15 residues. CDR3 loop: CASTYSGSGYYEQYF. The CDR3 DNA sequence: TGTGCCAGCACCTATAGCGGGAGTGGGTACTACGAGCAGTACTTC.

The chain uses TRBV7-9 and TRBJ2-2; D remains ambiguous. The germline V gene encodes CDR1 SEHNR and CDR2 FQNEAQ (reference sequence). The CDR3 length is 12 residues. V was clipped by 3 bases and J by 6 bases, with 5 bases between them. The CDR3 DNA is TGTGCCAGCAGCTTCCACTCCGGGGAGCTGTTTTTT. The encoded protein is CASSFHSGELFF.

This clone was counted only a few times. The chain recombines TRBV6-1 with TRBJ2-3, with 8 positions matching TRBD1. The germline gives CDR1 MNHNS, CDR2 SASEGT. This CDR3 is built from 13 residues. V dropped 5 bases and J dropped 6; count of bases not matched to a gene: 4. CDR3 sequence reads: CASSLNRGDTQYF. The CDR3 DNA follows: TGTGCCAGCAGTTTGAACAGGGGGGATACGCAGTATTTT.

The chain carries TRBV6-1 and TRBJ2-7; TRBD1 aligns across 10 bases. The V gene's germline CDR1 is MNHNS and CDR2 SASEGT. V lost 6 bases, J lost 7 bases, and 6 bases stayed unmatched. This CDR3 contains 13 residues. This chain's CDR3 is CASSGTGAQEQYF. The DNA for the CDR3 is TGTGCCAGCAGCGGGACAGGGGCCCAAGAGCAGTACTTC.

The genes are TRBV27 and TRBJ1-5; D is possibly TRBD1 (6 bases). This CDR3 comprises 14 residues. The germline CDR1 and CDR2 sequences are MNHEY and SMNVEV (reference sequence). Trimming removed 4 bases at V and 3 bases at J, with 10 bases between. The CDR3 coding sequence is TGTGCCAGCAGTTCGGGACACCTCAATCAGCCCCAGCATTTT. It codes for CASSSGHLNQPQHF.

This chain joins TRBV18 and TRBJ2-1, with 7 bases fitting TRBD1. V trimming: 3 bases; J trimming: 4 bases; junction bases outside the gene matches: 9. Germline values: CDR1 KGHSH, CDR2 LQKENI. CDR3 length: 16 residues. Written as DNA, the CDR3 is TGTGCCAGCTCACCCACACAGGGGACGAGTTACAATGAGCAGTTCTTC. Its protein product is CASSPTQGTSYNEQFF.

The J gene is TRBJ2-7, the V gene TRBV5-3; TRBD1 might be the D (6 bases). TRBV5-3 is placed among ORFs of uncertain function. The CDR3 loop spans 15 amino acids. V lost 4 bases and J lost 9, with 23 bases in between. The CDR3 region has the DNA TGTGCCAGAAGCCCCTTGCTAGGGTGGGGGCATCGGCAGTACTTC. This translates into CARSPLLGWGHRQYF.

V gene TRBV5-1 combines with J gene TRBJ2-7, with D maybe TRBD2 (6 bases). This CDR3 is 16 amino acids long. Trimming removed 1 base at V and 6 bases at J, with 20 bases between. Germline V gene lookup returns CDR1 SGHRS and CDR2 YFSETQ. For the CDR3, the DNA is TGCGCCAGCAGCTTGCTAACCTCGGGGGTTGGGGGCGAGCAGTACTTC. It is translated as CASSLLTSGVGGEQYF.

V is TRBV19 and J is TRBJ1-4, with 9 bases identical to TRBD1. J gave up 0 bases and V 4 bases, and 6 bases lay outside the gene matches. Germline V gene sequence: CDR1 LNHDA, CDR2 SQIVND (reference sequence). This CDR3 has 17 residues. CDR3 nucleotide sequence: TGTGCCAGTAGTAAACCGGGACAGGGCGCAACTAATGAAAAACTGTTTTTT. It yields the protein CASSKPGQGATNEKLFF.

This clone was counted between two and nine times. V is TRBV10-3 and J is TRBJ2-5, with TRBD1 matching 7 bases. Germline lookup yields CDR1 ENHRY and CDR2 SYGVKD. CDR3 length: 15 amino acids. The J segment lost 3 bases and the V segment lost 6 bases, leaving 10 bases of the junction unmatched. The CDR3 region is CAISGTPGTEETQYF. DNA of the CDR3: TGTGCCATCAGCGGAACCCCTGGGACAGAAGAGACCCAGTACTTC.

The gene calls are TRBV7-9 and TRBJ2-1; D is undetermined. The germline V gene has CDR1 SEHNR and CDR2 FQNEAQ (reference sequence). The ends were cut back, 1 base at V and 6 bases at J, with 13 bases in the middle. The CDR3 sequence is 15 residues long. CDR3 nucleotides: TGTGCCAGCAGCTTAGTTTTTGCGGCTGGCAATGAGCAGTTCTTC. Its protein is CASSLVFAAGNEQFF.